This T cell receptor (beta chain) was identified in a study of OX40 agonist ivuxolimab in advanced cancers. Study as a whole: Patient treatment consisted of intravenous ivuxolimab administration every 2 weeks at 0.01 to 10 mg/kg. Three patients, one with hepatocellular carcinoma and two with cutaneous melanoma, responded partially.

Details on this clone: As yet, its antigen is unknown.

The assay was immunoSEQ multiplex PCR, and TCRdb's table has in-frame clones only and misses some. Here the sample spans approximately 45,000 clones, around 88% being singletons. Overall study findings and caveats: It was not determined which antigens were specifically recognized by the peripheral T cells that had undergone clonal expansion. Averaging showed that CD8+ T cells had more expanded clones than CD4+ did.

Trimming left V 5 bases short and J 0 bases short, with 14 bases between. The CDR3 length is 15 residues. CDR1 and CDR2 (germline): MDHEN, SYDVKM. Sequenced material: CD4+ or CD8+ T cells sorted from blood, taken in a trial of the OX40 agonist ivuxolimab. The TCR comes from an adult with an advanced solid tumor such as melanoma, head and neck, liver or kidney cancer. The rearrangement uses TRBV28 and TRBJ2-7; D is possibly TRBD2 (6 bases). CDR3 coding DNA: TGTGCCAGCAGTCCCACCCGGCGGGACTCCTACGAGCAGTACTTC. Its translation: CASSPTRRDSYEQYF.